Below, 20 T cell receptor beta chains from the same sample are listed, as sequenced in a study of T cell changes during pregnancy in multiple sclerosis. Assay: immunoSEQ multiplex PCR; the TCRdb copy retains only in-frame clones and omits some. The repertoire consists of about 76,000 clones, with 93% occurring once and the leading ten covering more than 2.5%. The material was peripheral blood, obtained in the second trimester of pregnancy. Receptors were obtained from a female donor with multiple sclerosis, enrolled in a pregnancy study.

The chain joins TRBV9 to TRBJ1-1, with TRBD1 matching 7 bases. This CDR3 is 15 amino acids long. Trimming took 3 bases from V and 2 from J; bases not matched to a gene: 7. Germline V lookup: CDR1 SGDLS, CDR2 YYNGEE. The CDR3 DNA reads TGTGCCAGCAGCGAGGGGGACAGCTATAACACTGAAGCTTTCTTT. It encodes CASSEGDSYNTEAFF.

The genes are TRBV27 and TRBJ2-5; tentative D call: TRBD1 (5 bases). The germline V and J ends were trimmed by 2 bases and 0 bases, with 22 bases remaining between them. The CDR3 has 19 amino acids. CDR1 is MNHEY and CDR2 is SMNVEV in the germline V gene (reference sequence). CDR3 nucleotides: TGTGCCAGCAGTTTAATTTGGGGCCCTACAAGTGTAAACCAAGAGACCCAGTACTTC. The encoded protein is CASSLIWGPTSVNQETQYF.

The chain has TRBV7-9 and TRBJ1-4; 9 positions match TRBD1. Per germline, CDR1 SEHNR and CDR2 FQNEAQ (reference sequence). Trimming cost V 5 bases and J 10 bases; bases outside gene matches: 14. CDR3 length: 16 residues. CDR3: CASSLGTGSFIGKLFF. The DNA for the CDR3 is TGTGCCAGCAGCCTCGGGACAGGGAGTTTCATCGGAAAACTGTTTTTT.

V usage is TRBV7-3 and J usage is TRBJ2-2; perhaps TRBD2 as D (6 bases). Germline values: CDR1 SGHTA, CDR2 FQGTGA. V was trimmed by 6 bases and J by 3 bases, leaving 11 bases between them. This CDR3 region has 14 residues. The CDR3 sequence: CASRGGLYTGELFF. The DNA for the CDR3 is TGTGCCAGCAGGGGGGGACTTTACACCGGGGAGCTGTTTTTT.

The sample holds one count of this clone. The gene calls are TRBV2 and TRBJ2-7; tentative D call: TRBD1 (5 bases). The V and J ends lost 8 bases and 3 bases respectively, with 14 bases between them. Looked up from germline, CDR1 is SNHLY and CDR2 is FYNNEI. The CDR3 is made up of 13 amino acids. In DNA, the CDR3 is TGTGCCAGCCGGGCAGGGTACGGCTACGAGCAGTACTTC. It encodes CASRAGYGYEQYF.

The chain joins TRBV6-5 to TRBJ1-6; possible D gene TRBD1, 5 bases. Between the trimmed V and J ends, which lost 8 bases and 1 base, there was a span of 12 bases. Germline loops: CDR1 MNHEY, CDR2 SVGAGI. The CDR3 spans 15 residues. DNA of the CDR3: TGTGCCAGCTGGGCCAGGGATTCCTATAATTCACCCCTCCACTTT. The encoded protein is CASWARDSYNSPLHF.

The V call is TRBV5-1, the J call TRBJ1-1, with D unresolved. This CDR3 has 13 amino acids. Germline CDR1 SGHRS, CDR2 YFSETQ. Trimming pared 5 bases from V and 4 bases from J, leaving 12 bases between. For the CDR3, the DNA is TGCGCCAGCAGTCGTGGTCTGAGCACTGAAGCTTTCTTT. This sequence encodes CASSRGLSTEAFF.

To note about this clone: In the same sample, other DNA sequences code for this CDR3. V is TRBV2 and J is TRBJ2-5; 12 bases match TRBD2. Germline V CDR1 and CDR2: SNHLY, FYNNEI. There are 15 residues in the CDR3. V dropped 5 bases and J dropped 5; count of bases not matched to a gene: 6. The CDR3 nucleotides read TGTGCCAGCAGTAAGACGACTAGCGGGGGCGAGACCCAGTACTTC. Protein product: CASSKTTSGGETQYF.

This clone came up once. The rearrangement uses TRBV28 and TRBJ2-3; 10 nucleotides align to TRBD2. The CDR3 consists of 17 residues. V trimming: 3 bases; J trimming: 5 bases; junction bases outside the gene matches: 11. Germline CDR1 is MDHEN and CDR2 is SYDVKM. The CDR3 protein is CASSFGAASGGLDTQYF. The CDR3 bases are TGTGCCAGCAGTTTCGGAGCGGCTAGCGGGGGACTAGATACGCAGTATTTT.

This clone appeared once. The rearrangement joins TRBV19 to TRBJ1-5, with D maybe TRBD1 (6 bases). Germline CDR1 is LNHDA and CDR2 is SQIVND (reference sequence). V was trimmed by 6 bases and J by 1 base, leaving 13 bases between them. The CDR3 contains 15 residues. Here the CDR3 reads CASRSRTESNQPQHF. In DNA form, the CDR3 reads TGTGCCAGTAGATCGAGGACAGAGAGCAATCAGCCCCAGCATTTT. Full variable domain (rest looked up from reference TRBV19 and TRBJ1-5): DGGITQSPKYLFRKEGQNVTLSCEQNLNHDAMYWYRQDPGQGLRLIYYSQIVNDFQKGDIAEGYSVSREKKESFPLTVTSAQKNPTAFYLCASRSRTESNQPQHFGDGTRLSIL.

This chain uses TRBV9 with TRBJ1-5; D uncertain. CDR3 length equals 15 residues. The V and J ends lost 4 bases and 0 bases respectively, with 11 bases between them. Germline assignment: CDR1 SGDLS and CDR2 YYNGEE. The CDR3 here is CASSRQANSNQPQHF. DNA of the CDR3: TGTGCCAGCAGCCGGCAGGCTAATAGCAATCAGCCCCAGCATTTT.

V is TRBV7-8 and J is TRBJ1-5; D is ambiguous. The V end was cut by 3 bases, the J end by 0 bases, with 9 bases between. CDR1 is SGHVS, CDR2 FQNEAQ, per germline. This CDR3 contains 15 residues. This chain's CDR3 is CASSFSSDSNQPQHF. The CDR3 DNA follows: TGTGCCAGCAGCTTTAGCAGTGATAGCAATCAGCCCCAGCATTTT.

This clone was observed a few times. The chain uses TRBV5-1 and TRBJ2-1, with 9 bases identical to TRBD2. The CDR3 sequence is 16 residues long. Germline loops: CDR1 SGHRS, CDR2 YFSETQ. The junction had 3 bases not matched to a gene; V was cut back by 0 bases and J by 2 bases. In DNA, the CDR3 is TGCGCCAGCAGCTTGGAGGCGGGGGGGCCCTACAATGAGCAGTTCTTC. Translation: CASSLEAGGPYNEQFF.

The chain couples TRBV19 to TRBJ2-1; 8 nucleotides line up with TRBD2. This CDR3 is built from 18 residues. V trimming: 0 bases; J trimming: 6 bases; junction bases outside the gene matches: 13. CDR1 and CDR2 (germline): LNHDA, SQIVND (reference sequence). DNA for the CDR3: TGTGCCAGTAGTATAGATCTATGGGGTGGGACTAGAGGCAATGAGCAGTTCTTC. It encodes CASSIDLWGGTRGNEQFF.

This sequence joins TRBV7-9 and TRBJ2-7; D call uncertain. Looked up from germline, CDR1 is SEHNR and CDR2 is FQNEAQ (reference sequence). V dropped 7 bases and J dropped 0 bases, with 16 bases sitting between them. The CDR3 consists of 15 residues. CDR3 amino acids: CASNLIRGGSYEQYF. CDR3 DNA sequence: TGTGCCAGCAACCTCATCCGAGGTGGCTCCTACGAGCAGTACTTC.

The V call is TRBV6-5, the J call TRBJ2-1, with unresolved D. This CDR3 spans 12 amino acids. Germline V lookup: CDR1 MNHEY, CDR2 SVGAGI. The germline V and J ends were trimmed by 6 bases and 4 bases, with 7 bases remaining between them. The DNA for the CDR3 is TGTGCCAGCAGGCTCAGTTACAATGAGCAGTTCTTC. This translates into CASRLSYNEQFF.

The chain has TRBV18 and TRBJ2-7; 8 bases are a match to TRBD1. Germline lookup yields CDR1 KGHSH and CDR2 LQKENI. The CDR3 is 13 amino acids. V shed 3 bases and J 5 bases; nucleotides not matched to a gene: 3. The CDR3 DNA reads TGTGCCAGCTCACCTCAGGGGGCCCACGAGCAGTACTTC. Translating gives CASSPQGAHEQYF.

This clone was found a few times. As DNA, the CDR3 is TGCGCCAGCAGCGAGGGGCGGGGGAGGGAGAAAGGCAATGAGCAGTTCTTC. It specifies CASSEGRGREKGNEQFF. The chain employs TRBV4-1 and TRBJ2-1; TRBD2 matches 7 bases. The germline gives CDR1 MGHRA, CDR2 YSYEKL. V shed 5 bases, J shed 6 bases, and the junction held 16 bases outside the gene matches. This CDR3 has 17 residues.

This clone was recorded only once. The V call is TRBV19, the J call TRBJ1-5, with a tentative D call TRBD1 (6 bases). The germline V and J ends were trimmed by 6 bases and 7 bases, with 10 bases remaining between them. The germline V gene has CDR1 LNHDA and CDR2 SQIVND (reference sequence). The CDR3 has 12 residues. CDR3 bases: TGTGCCAGTAGCCAGGGGAGACAGCCCCAGCATTTT. Amino acids: CASSQGRQPQHF.

J is TRBJ1-1 and V is TRBV27; the D gene is possibly TRBD1 (5 bases). Germline V CDR1 and CDR2: MNHEY, SMNVEV (reference sequence). Trimming removed 3 bases at V and 4 bases at J, with 12 bases between. The CDR3 is made up of 14 amino acids. The CDR3 DNA reads TGTGCCAGCAGTTTCGGGGGGGGGAGCACTGAAGCTTTCTTT. This sequence encodes CASSFGGGSTEAFF.